The present entry profiles one TCR beta chain with its context. Antigen: not known. V lost 2 bases to trimming and J lost 8 bases; unmatched junction nucleotides: 2. CDR1 is WSHSY and CDR2 is SAAADI in the germline V gene. This CDR3 contains 13 residues. Sequenced by immunoSEQ multiplex PCR; TCRdb stores in-frame clones only, minus some. The data hold around 1,800 clones, with around 35% observed a single time. This specimen comes from a study of T cells in localized non-small cell lung cancer. Broader study findings: Of the tissues analyzed, uninvolved adjacent lung showed maximal T cell clonality, greater than tumor. Appearing in adjacent lung were a median approximately 57 of the top 100 tumor clones.

This TCR derives from a female donor over 55 with stage I lung adenocarcinoma. Source: lung tumor tissue, taken before any cancer treatment. The rearrangement joins TRBV10-2 to TRBJ1-2; 10 positions match TRBD1. The CDR3 sequence is CASSEGTGEGYTF. In DNA, the CDR3 is TGCGCCAGCAGTGAGGGGACAGGGGAAGGCTACACCTTC.